The 30 T cell receptor beta chains below come from one sample, sequenced in a study of identical twins. TCRdb ran MiXCR on the 5' RACE reads and lists one entry per CDR3 protein. The sample contains about 470,000 distinct CDR3 sequences, 20% to 30% of which appear only once. The sample was also linked to a second study, of T cells expressing NK-cell markers.

What was sequenced was CD4+ T cells sorted from blood. These receptors were obtained from a woman aged 18 to 35 in good health.

This clonotype was picked up a small number of times. The chain joins TRBV20-1 to TRBJ1-1; D unclear. The V end lost 2 bases, the J end lost 6 bases, and 7 bases lay between the germline ends. CDR1 and CDR2 (germline): DFQATT, SNEGSKA (reference sequence). The CDR3 loop spans 11 amino acids. The CDR3 loop is CSARMEPEAFF. CDR3 coding DNA: TGCAGTGCTAGAATGGAGCCTGAAGCTTTCTTT.

The rearrangement links TRBV20-1 to TRBJ2-3; D is perhaps TRBD2 (5 bases). Germline V gene data show CDR1 as DFQATT and CDR2 as SNEGSKA (reference sequence). The CDR3 loop spans 13 amino acids. Trimming pared 4 bases from V and 0 bases from J, leaving 8 bases between. CDR3 DNA sequence: TGCAGTGCTAAACTAGGAAGCACAGATACGCAGTATTTT. This translates into CSAKLGSTDTQYF.

The V and J genes are TRBV3-1 and TRBJ2-3; D is uncertain. Germline V gene data show CDR1 as LGHDT and CDR2 as YNNKEL (reference sequence). The CDR3 covers 13 residues. Trimming took 2 bases from V and 4 from J, leaving 7 bases between them. Written as DNA, the CDR3 is TGTGCCAGCAGCCAACCCCACGCAGATACGCAGTATTTT. It codes for CASSQPHADTQYF.

This clonotype was counted a few times. The chain links TRBV5-1 to TRBJ1-1, with 7 bases that match TRBD1. CDR3 length equals 11 residues. V was pared by 7 bases and J by 7 bases, with 4 bases of the junction left unmatched. Germline V CDR1 and CDR2: SGHRS, YFSETQ. For the CDR3, the DNA is TGCGCCAGCCAGGGGGGCCTTGAAGCTTTCTTT. This encodes CASQGGLEAFF.

The V gene is TRBV20-1, the J gene TRBJ2-1, with 11 bases aligning to TRBD1. V was pared by 5 bases and J by 2 bases, with 2 bases of the junction left unmatched. This CDR3 comprises 14 residues. CDR1 and CDR2 from the germline V gene are DFQATT and SNEGSKA (reference sequence). CDR3 DNA: TGCAGTGCTCCGGGACAGGGGGCCTACAATGAGCAGTTCTTC. Residues: CSAPGQGAYNEQFF.

The chain employs TRBV6-1 and TRBJ1-1; no clear D. V was trimmed by 5 bases and J by 0 bases, leaving 13 bases between them. The CDR3 contains 15 residues. Germline V gene lookup returns CDR1 MNHNS and CDR2 SASEGT. The CDR3 DNA reads as TGTGCCAGCAGTCGCGCAGACACCCTGAACACTGAAGCTTTCTTT. Its translation is CASSRADTLNTEAFF.

This clonotype has just a few counts. The chain uses TRBV7-9 and TRBJ1-1; 7 nucleotides line up with TRBD1. Germline trimming cut 0 bases from V and 14 bases from J; bases unmatched to any gene: 9. The CDR3 is made up of 13 amino acids. The germline gives CDR1 SEHNR, CDR2 FQNEAQ (reference sequence). The CDR3 sequence is CASSLALGQEEFF. CDR3 DNA: TGTGCCAGCAGCTTAGCGCTAGGACAGGAGGAGTTCTTT.

This clonotype came up many times. The chain uses TRBV10-1 and TRBJ2-3; a possible D gene is TRBD1 (6 bases). Trimming removed 4 bases at V and 5 bases at J, with 13 bases between. CDR3 length: 14 amino acids. Per the germline V gene, CDR1 is WNHNN and CDR2 is SYGVQD (reference sequence). CDR3 DNA: TGCGCCAGCAGTGGTACAGGGAGCGGAGATACGCAGTATTTT. Residues: CASSGTGSGDTQYF.

This clonotype was detected a few times. CDR3 nucleotide sequence: TGTGCCAGCAGCTTGTGGATAAAGCGGGGGGGGAATGAGCAGTTCTTC. Amino acid sequence: CASSLWIKRGGNEQFF. The rearrangement uses TRBV5-5 and TRBJ2-1; TRBD2 matches 10 bases. V gave up 1 base and J gave up 7 bases; unmatched junction bases: 8. CDR1 is SGHKS and CDR2 is YYEKEE in the germline V gene (reference sequence). The CDR3 extends over 16 amino acids.

The chain uses TRBV9 and TRBJ2-5; 7 nucleotides match TRBD2. This CDR3 is built from 14 residues. Trimming cost V 0 bases and J 4 bases; bases outside gene matches: 3. Germline V gene sequence: CDR1 SGDLS, CDR2 YYNGEE. The CDR3 loop is CASSVDASGETQYF. The CDR3 DNA reads as TGTGCCAGCAGCGTAGATGCTAGCGGAGAGACCCAGTACTTC.

The rearrangement uses TRBV7-2 and TRBJ2-7; TRBD2 matches at 9 bases. The CDR3 is 15 residues long. Trimming took 5 bases from V and 2 from J; bases not matched to a gene: 7. CDR1 and CDR2 (germline): SGHTA, FQGNSA. The CDR3 reads CASSRDSGRAYEQYF. The CDR3 DNA is TGTGCCAGCAGCAGAGATAGCGGGAGAGCCTACGAGCAGTACTTC.

This clonotype was seen a handful of times. This rearrangement joins TRBV6-5 to TRBJ1-1, with TRBD1 as a possible D gene (5 bases). The V gene's germline CDR1 is MNHEY and CDR2 SVGAGI. The length of the CDR3 is 14 residues. Trimming removed 0 bases from V and 4 bases from J, with 9 bases in between. CDR3 protein: CASSYSGGTTEAFF. In DNA form, the CDR3 reads TGTGCCAGCAGTTACTCTGGGGGGACCACTGAAGCTTTCTTT.

This clonotype occurred a few times. CDR3: CSARGGVLPDSPLHF. The CDR3 DNA reads TGCAGTGCTAGAGGTGGGGTCCTACCCGATTCACCCCTCCACTTT. The chain combines TRBV20-1 with TRBJ1-6; no clear D. CDR1 and CDR2 (germline): DFQATT, SNEGSKA (reference sequence). The CDR3 covers 15 residues. Trimming shortened V by 1 base and J by 8 bases, and 15 bases separated the two germline ends.

This clonotype showed up just a few times. The CDR3 reads CASSPPGTGGVAPLHF. The DNA for the CDR3 is TGCGCCAGCAGCCCGCCCGGGACAGGGGGCGTTGCACCCCTCCACTTT. This chain connects TRBV5-1 to TRBJ1-6; TRBD1 matches at 12 bases. This CDR3 region has 16 residues. Germline V gene data show CDR1 as SGHRS and CDR2 as YFSETQ. V gave up 4 bases and J gave up 11 bases; unmatched junction bases: 10.

The table lists this clonotype with a few counts. The rearrangement joins TRBV5-1 to TRBJ1-5; unclear D gene. Germline CDR1 SGHRS, CDR2 YFSETQ. V lost 4 bases and J 3 bases, leaving 8 bases between the germline ends. This CDR3 comprises 13 residues. CDR3 residues: CASSGDPNQPQHF. The CDR3 coding sequence is TGCGCCAGCAGCGGGGATCCCAATCAGCCCCAGCATTTT.

The sample holds many counts of this clonotype. The chain links TRBV7-9 to TRBJ2-1; 12 bases line up with TRBD2. V lost 3 bases to trimming and J lost 5 bases; unmatched junction nucleotides: 2. CDR3 length equals 15 residues. In germline, CDR1 is SEHNR, CDR2 FQNEAQ (reference sequence). CDR3 in DNA: TGTGCCAGCAGCTTGGGACTAGCGGGTAACAATGAGCAGTTCTTC. The encoded protein is CASSLGLAGNNEQFF.

This chain connects TRBV4-2 to TRBJ2-1; TRBD1 matches at 7 bases. Germline CDR1 reads LGHNA; CDR2 reads YNFKEQ. This CDR3 is 15 amino acids long. Trimming took 11 bases from V and 2 from J; bases not matched to a gene: 12. The CDR3, as DNA: TGTGCCGCCGGTCCCGGGACAGACCCCTACAATGAGCAGTTCTTC. Its protein is CAAGPGTDPYNEQFF.

Only a few counts were recorded for this clonotype. It is unclear where the CDR3 begins or ends on the DNA, so no DNA is shown, and the CDR3 is as TCRdb lists it. This chain links TRBV7-5 with TRBJ2-7; the table's D gene call, TRBD1, was not cross checked with the DNA. TRBV7-5 is marked as a pseudogene. The CDR3 has 17 amino acids, counting both end residues. This CDR3 reads CISVSEAQGGDSYEQYF.

In this sample, this clonotype turned up a few times. The chain uses TRBV9 and TRBJ2-1, with TRBD2 as a possible D gene (6 bases). Trimming pared 4 bases from V and 4 bases from J, leaving 21 bases between. The CDR3 is 17 amino acids. Germline V gene data show CDR1 as SGDLS and CDR2 as YYNGEE. In DNA, the CDR3 is TGTGCCAGCAGCCCTCCCTCAGGTGCGGGAAAATACAATGAGCAGTTCTTC. The encoded protein is CASSPPSGAGKYNEQFF.

The genes are TRBV5-1 and TRBJ2-1; D is perhaps TRBD1 or TRBD2 (5 bases each). Trimming cost V 4 bases and J 6 bases, with 14 bases left between them. Germline CDR1 and CDR2: SGHRS and YFSETQ. The CDR3 consists of 14 residues. The chain's CDR3 is CASSHGTGANEQFF. The CDR3 DNA follows: TGCGCCAGCAGCCACGGGACCGGGGCCAATGAGCAGTTCTTC.

The chain carries TRBV5-1 and TRBJ2-1; TRBD2 matches 13 bases. This CDR3 has 17 amino acids. With 4 bases clipped from V and 9 bases from J, the junction kept 13 bases outside the gene matches. Per germline, CDR1 SGHRS and CDR2 YFSETQ. The CDR3: CASSLGPWTSGSSEQFF. DNA for the CDR3: TGCGCCAGCAGCCTGGGACCATGGACTAGCGGGAGTAGTGAGCAGTTCTTC.

V and J are TRBV7-2 and TRBJ2-3; 8 bases fit TRBD2. The CDR3 has 15 residues. Germline V gene sequence: CDR1 SGHTA, CDR2 FQGNSA. V dropped 6 bases and J dropped 4; count of bases not matched to a gene: 9. The CDR3 is CASRISGRAADTQYF. CDR3 in DNA: TGTGCCAGCAGAATCAGCGGGAGAGCAGCAGATACGCAGTATTTT.

The V and J genes are TRBV4-3 and TRBJ2-1, with a weak D call TRBD1 (5 bases). This CDR3 region has 13 residues. Germline lookup yields CDR1 LGHNA and CDR2 YSLEER. The V end was cut by 2 bases, the J end by 6 bases, with 8 bases between. CDR3 nucleotides: TGCGCCAGCAGCCAACTCAGGGTCAATGAGCAGTTCTTC. Translation gives CASSQLRVNEQFF.

This clonotype was counted a single time. J is TRBJ2-7 and V is TRBV20-1, with TRBD1 identical over 10 bases. Germline loops: CDR1 DFQATT, CDR2 SNEGSKA (reference sequence). The CDR3 length is 16 residues. With V trimmed by 2 bases and J by 3 bases, 10 bases remained unmatched. The DNA for the CDR3 is TGCAGTGCTAGAAATCCCTCGGGACAGGGGTTCTACGAGCAGTACTTC. Protein sequence: CSARNPSGQGFYEQYF.

This clonotype was found many times. This sequence joins TRBV28 and TRBJ1-3; no definite D call. The CDR3 covers 12 residues. Germline CDR1 is MDHEN and CDR2 is SYDVKM. V was cut by 8 bases and J by 0 bases, with 5 bases left in between. CDR3 in DNA: TGTGCCAGCTGTCGCTCTGGAAACACCATATATTTT. This sequence encodes CASCRSGNTIYF.

The chain has TRBV10-3 and TRBJ2-6; no definite D call. The CDR3 totals 15 residues. The V and J ends lost 4 bases and 0 bases respectively, with 7 bases between them. Germline V gene sequence: CDR1 ENHRY, CDR2 SYGVKD. The CDR3 loop is CAISGRSSGANVLTF. In DNA, the CDR3 is TGTGCCATCAGTGGCCGGAGCTCTGGGGCCAACGTCCTGACTTTC.

This chain links TRBV28 with TRBJ2-5; D gene ambiguous. Germline V gives CDR1 MDHEN, CDR2 SYDVKM. Trimming stripped 8 bases from V and 2 bases from J, with 9 bases between. The CDR3 is made up of 12 amino acids. This CDR3 is CASGPDQETQYF. CDR3 DNA sequence: TGTGCCAGCGGTCCCGATCAAGAGACCCAGTACTTC.

The genes are TRBV5-1 and TRBJ2-1, with no clear D. This CDR3 region has 14 residues. Trimming cost V 0 bases and J 12 bases, with 16 bases left between them. The V gene's germline CDR1 is SGHRS and CDR2 YFSETQ. CDR3 sequence: CASSLAPNLDGQFF. CDR3 sequence (DNA): TGCGCCAGCAGCTTGGCCCCAAATTTAGACGGGCAGTTCTTC.

This chain connects TRBV4-3 to TRBJ2-6; TRBD1 matches 8 bases. With V trimmed by 4 bases and J by 2 bases, 4 bases remained unmatched. Germline V lookup: CDR1 LGHNA, CDR2 YSLEER. The CDR3 contains 16 residues. The CDR3 sequence: CASSPQGAAGANVLTF. CDR3 DNA: TGCGCCAGCAGCCCCCAGGGGGCAGCTGGGGCCAACGTCCTGACTTTC.

There are a few counts of this clonotype. The chain links TRBV5-1 to TRBJ2-6; D is ambiguous. Trimming removed 7 bases from V and 2 bases from J, with 4 bases in between. This CDR3 comprises 12 residues. Germline V gene sequence: CDR1 SGHRS, CDR2 YFSETQ. In DNA form, the CDR3 reads TGCGCCAGCTATGCTGGGGCCAACGTCCTGACTTTC. This translates into CASYAGANVLTF.